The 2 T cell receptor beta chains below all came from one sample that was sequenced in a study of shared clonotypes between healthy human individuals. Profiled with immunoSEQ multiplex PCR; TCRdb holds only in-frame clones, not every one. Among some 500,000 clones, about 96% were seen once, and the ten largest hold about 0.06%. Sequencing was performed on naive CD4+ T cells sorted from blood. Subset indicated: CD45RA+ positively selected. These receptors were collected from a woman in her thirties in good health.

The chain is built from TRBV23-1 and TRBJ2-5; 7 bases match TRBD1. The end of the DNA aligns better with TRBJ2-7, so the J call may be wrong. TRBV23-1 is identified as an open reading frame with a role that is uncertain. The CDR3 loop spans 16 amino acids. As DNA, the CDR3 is TGCGCCAGCAGTCAATCGAACGACAGGGCCTCCTACGAGCAGTACTTC. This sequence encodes CASSQSNDRASYEQYF.

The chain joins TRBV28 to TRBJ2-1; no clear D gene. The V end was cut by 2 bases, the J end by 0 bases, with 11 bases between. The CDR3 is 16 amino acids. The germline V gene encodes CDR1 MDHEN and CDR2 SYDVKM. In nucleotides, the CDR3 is TGTGCCAGCAGTTTACTTTCCTCCGGCTCCTACAATGAGCAGTTCTTC. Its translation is CASSLLSSGSYNEQFF.